A single sample gave rise to the 6 T cell receptor beta chains below, sequenced in a study of cytomegalovirus exposure and HLA in healthy donors. 13 Jbeta primers and 60 Vbeta primers were used for the PCR. Sequencing used immunoSEQ multiplex PCR; TCRdb keeps in-frame clones, though not all of them. Seen here are 150,000 to 200,000 clones, 65% to 85% observed once, and the top ten hold roughly 6.6%. The sequencing input was PBMCs. The receptors come from a man between 40 and 49 years old in good health and CMV-seropositive.

V and J are TRBV2 and TRBJ1-3; D is possibly TRBD1 (5 bases). Looked up from germline, CDR1 is SNHLY and CDR2 is FYNNEI. The CDR3 is 15 residues long. Trimming stripped 2 bases from V and 2 bases from J, with 10 bases between. The DNA for the CDR3 is TGTGCCAGCAGTGAATTGGGGGGAACTGGAAACACCATATATTTT. Its translation is CASSELGGTGNTIYF.

The rearrangement uses TRBV30 and TRBJ2-2; TRBD1 matches at 12 bases. J lost 7 bases, V lost 2 bases, and 14 bases had no gene match. This CDR3 contains 18 residues. Germline V gene data show CDR1 as GTSNPN and CDR2 as SVGIG (reference sequence). The CDR3 reads CAWSKGVGTGGAGGELFF. DNA of the CDR3: TGTGCCTGGAGTAAGGGGGTGGGGACAGGGGGCGCCGGCGGGGAGCTGTTTTTT.

The V call is TRBV6-6, the J call TRBJ1-5, with D perhaps matching TRBD1 (6 bases). Between the trimmed V and J ends, which lost 2 bases and 3 bases, there was a span of 14 bases. The germline V gene encodes CDR1 MNHNY and CDR2 SVGAGI (reference sequence). This CDR3 spans 16 amino acids. In DNA, the CDR3 is TGTGCCAGCAGTTACCCGGACAGCCGTGACAATCAGCCCCAGCATTTT. Translated: CASSYPDSRDNQPQHF.

The chain employs TRBV5-1 and TRBJ1-4; 8 bases align to TRBD1. The V segment lost 4 bases and the J segment 3 bases; nucleotides outside the gene matches: 5. CDR3 length equals 15 residues. Per germline, CDR1 SGHRS and CDR2 YFSETQ. DNA for the CDR3: TGCGCCAGCAGCCCCCAGGGGGCAGCTAATGAAAAACTGTTTTTT. Translating it yields CASSPQGAANEKLFF.

The V call is TRBV30, the J call TRBJ2-3; possible D gene TRBD1, 6 bases. CDR3 length: 13 residues. CDR1 and CDR2 from the germline V gene are GTSNPN and SVGIG (reference sequence). V dropped 2 bases and J dropped 4 bases, with 10 bases sitting between them. The chain's CDR3 is CAWSHRVADTQYF. CDR3 nucleotides: TGTGCCTGGAGTCACAGGGTTGCAGATACGCAGTATTTT.

Concerning this clone: One end of the junction varies from germline; a read error may be responsible. Distinct nucleotide sequences in the sample also encode this CDR3. This sequence joins TRBV27 and TRBJ1-1; 7 bases map to TRBD1. CDR3 length equals 13 residues. Germline loops: CDR1 MNHEY, CDR2 SMNVEV (reference sequence). CDR3 coding DNA: TGCGCCAGCAGCCAACAGGGGAGGACTGAAGCTTTCTTT. Its protein is CASSQQGRTEAFF.